Sequencing of this TCR beta chain was carried out in a study of identical twins. This clonotype showed up just a few times. MiXCR, applied by TCRdb to the 5' RACE reads, yields one record per CDR3 protein. The repertoire holds roughly 490,000 distinct CDR3 sequences, with around an eighth as singletons. The CDR3 has 17 amino acids. CDR1 and CDR2 (germline): SEHNR, FQNEAQ (reference sequence). J lost 1 base, V lost 5 bases, and 8 bases had no gene match. This sample also belongs to another study, concerning yellow fever vaccine responses in identical twins.

V is TRBV7-9 and J is TRBJ2-3, with TRBD2 identical over 11 bases. The sequenced sample was CD4+ T cells sorted from blood. The sequence was obtained from a woman between 18 and 29 years old in good health. CDR3 in amino acids: CASSIGTSGLGTDTQYF. The CDR3 DNA reads TGTGCCAGCAGCATCGGGACTAGCGGCCTCGGCACAGATACGCAGTATTTT.